This T cell receptor (beta chain) was sequenced during a study of T cells after posttransplantation cyclophosphamide. Study results and caveats: TRB clonality was highly associated with recipient CMV seropositivity and reactivation. Later post-transplant blood repertoires were often dominated by donor CD8+ memory clones.

On this clone: Antigen specificity is unknown.

Germline lookup yields CDR1 MNHNS and CDR2 SASEGT. There are 20 residues in the CDR3. The trim removed 0 bases at V and 0 bases at J, leaving 17 bases unmatched. Busulfan-fludarabine conditioning, marrow transplant, and cyclophosphamide on days +3 and +4 were administered. Produced via immunoSEQ multiplex PCR; TCRdb's table is partial and in-frame only. The table lists 1,300 to 1,500 clones, around 78% of them singletons. The origin of this receptor is a female patient in her sixties who received an allogeneic stem cell transplant from an unrelated donor, was CMV-positive, and had acute GVHD only. Some T cells may originate from the graft donor. The sequencing here drew on PBMCs, taken approximately 220 days after allogeneic stem cell transplant with posttransplant cyclophosphamide. The rearrangement uses TRBV6-1 and TRBJ2-7; 7 bases map to TRBD1. This chain's CDR3 is CASSEAASRIRGQASYEQYF. The CDR3 DNA reads as TGTGCCAGCAGTGAAGCGGCGAGTAGGATTCGAGGACAGGCCTCCTACGAGCAGTACTTC.